The T cell receptor beta chain described here comes from a study of OX40 agonist ivuxolimab in advanced cancers. Study-wide background: Every 2 weeks, patients received ivuxolimab intravenously, dosed at 0.01 to 10 mg/kg.

Germline V gives CDR1 SNHLY, CDR2 FYNNEI. Between the trimmed V and J ends, which lost 2 bases and 8 bases, there was a span of 10 bases. The CDR3 covers 13 residues. A few counts support this clone. What it recognizes is unknown. The repertoire was sequenced with immunoSEQ multiplex PCR; TCRdb's copy has only in-frame clones and lacks some. Of 84,000 or so clones in the sample, over 75% were seen once. Broader study findings: Blood T cells, both CD4+ and CD8+, expanded clonally by week 6 at 0.1 to 3.0 mg/kg.

The material was CD4+ or CD8+ T cells sorted from blood, obtained in a trial of the OX40 agonist ivuxolimab. The receptor was isolated from an adult with an advanced solid tumor such as melanoma, head and neck, liver or kidney cancer. V is TRBV2 and J is TRBJ1-3; D call uncertain. The CDR3 DNA sequence: TGTGCCAGCAGTGAACGGGCATGGGACACCATATATTTT. Protein product: CASSERAWDTIYF.